What follows describes a single TCR beta chain. The data stem from a study of blood T cell repertoires in COVID-19. Study background: The United States, Italy and Spain provided the acute and convalescent COVID-19 samples.

After removal of 0 bases from V and 3 bases from J, the junction contained 7 bases not matched to a gene. Per the germline V gene, CDR1 is KGHSH and CDR2 is LQKENI. The CDR3 sequence is 16 residues long. Sequencing used immunoSEQ multiplex PCR; TCRdb keeps in-frame clones, though not all of them. The table includes about 250,000 clones, 83% detected once. This sequence was found in a man between 40 and 49 years old with active or convalescent COVID-19. Sequences were obtained from peripheral blood. The V and J genes are TRBV18 and TRBJ2-7; 8 bases agree with TRBD1. CDR3 protein: CASSPPGQGLNYEQYF. CDR3 coding DNA: TGTGCCAGCTCACCACCCGGACAGGGTCTTAACTACGAGCAGTACTTC.